The source of this TCR beta chain is a study of T cell changes during pregnancy in multiple sclerosis. Profiling relied on immunoSEQ multiplex PCR, and the TCRdb table lists in-frame clones only, not all of them. The profile shows under 95,000 clones, just under 95% of them singletons. Per germline, CDR1 SGDLS and CDR2 YYNGEE. The CDR3 sequence is 15 residues long. The V end was cut by 0 bases, the J end by 4 bases, with 10 bases between. Source: peripheral blood, taken in the second trimester of pregnancy. This chain joins TRBV9 and TRBJ1-4, with D possibly matching TRBD1 (5 bases). The sequence came from a female donor with multiple sclerosis, enrolled in a pregnancy study. The CDR3 region is CASSVGWGFNEKLFF. The CDR3 DNA is TGTGCCAGCAGCGTAGGCTGGGGCTTTAATGAAAAACTGTTTTTT.